The 26 T cell receptor beta chains given below trace back to one sample, sequenced in a study of T-cell memory formation after mild COVID-19. TCRdb independently ran MiXCR on the 5' RACE reads; one entry per CDR3 protein. This table has a few hundred thousand distinct CDR3 sequences, roughly 20% appearing once. Input material: PBMCs or a T cell subset sorted from them (not recorded which). Receptors were obtained from a young man who had mild COVID-19 (a few samples of this study predate the infection). Cell type and time point are not known.

This clonotype was picked up many times. The V call is TRBV9, the J call TRBJ2-1; 10 bases line up with TRBD2. The CDR3 sequence is 15 residues long. V lost 0 bases, J lost 6 bases, and 3 bases stayed unmatched. CDR1 is SGDLS, CDR2 YYNGEE, per germline. This CDR3 is CASSVASGGLNEQFF. CDR3 in DNA: TGTGCCAGCAGCGTAGCTAGCGGGGGCCTCAATGAGCAGTTCTTC.

Written as DNA, the CDR3 is TGTGCCAGCAGCTTGGATGCAGGGAACTACGAGCAGTACGTC. Its protein product is CASSLDAGNYEQYV. The chain uses TRBV5-6 and TRBJ2-7, with TRBD1 as a possible D gene (5 bases). The V gene's germline CDR1 is SGHDT and CDR2 YYEEEE. The CDR3 runs to 14 residues. Between the trimmed V and J ends, which lost 0 bases and 3 bases, there was a span of 10 bases.

This clonotype was counted at least ten times. A junction boundary mismatches the germline segment, possibly from a read error. The genes are TRBV15 and TRBJ1-2, with a tentative D call TRBD1 (5 bases). CDR3 length: 13 residues. Germline values: CDR1 LNHNV, CDR2 YYDKDF (reference sequence). The CDR3, as DNA: TGTGCCACCAGCAGACCACCGGACACCCACAACTTCTTC. Amino acid sequence: CATSRPPDTHNFF.

The chain is built from TRBV24-1 and TRBJ2-7, with 13 nucleotides matching TRBD2. The CDR3 is 16 residues long. Germline trimming cut 4 bases from V and 6 bases from J; bases unmatched to any gene: 8. The germline CDR1 and CDR2 sequences are KGHDR and SFDVKD. CDR3 bases: TGTGCCACCAGTGAGAGGGGTCGACTAGCGGGGGGCGAGCAGTACTTC. This gives the protein CATSERGRLAGGEQYF.

This chain links TRBV6-2 or TRBV6-3 with TRBJ1-1; possible D gene TRBD1, 5 bases. Germline loops: CDR1 MNHEY, CDR2 SVGEGT. Deletions cut 0 bases from V and 6 bases from J, with 11 bases between. The CDR3 covers 14 residues. Here the CDR3 reads CASSYSGLFAEAFF. The CDR3, as DNA: TGTGCCAGCAGTTACTCGGGGCTTTTCGCTGAAGCTTTCTTT.

This clonotype came up a few times. The rearrangement links TRBV5-1 to TRBJ2-7; tentatively, D is TRBD1 (6 bases). The germline CDR1 and CDR2 sequences are SGHRS and YFSETQ. The CDR3 spans 13 residues. Trimming took off 4 bases at V and 3 bases at J, with 11 bases between the two ends. CDR3 nucleotides: TGCGCCAGCAGCGGGGACACCCGCTACGAGCAGTACTTC. Translation gives CASSGDTRYEQYF.

This clonotype turned up a few times. The rearrangement uses TRBV28 and TRBJ1-1; 9 nucleotides match TRBD1. The CDR3 is made up of 16 amino acids. CDR1 and CDR2 (germline): MDHEN, SYDVKM. V shed 10 bases and J 6 bases; nucleotides not matched to a gene: 18. CDR3 DNA sequence: TGTGCCACCGCCTCCGGGACAGGGTCGGAGAGGGCTGAAGCTTTCTTT. Protein sequence: CATASGTGSERAEAFF.

The chain employs TRBV4-1 and TRBJ2-7, with no clear D. V was pared by 2 bases and J by 4 bases, with 9 bases between. The CDR3 covers 13 residues. Germline V gene data show CDR1 as MGHRA and CDR2 as YSYEKL. The CDR3 DNA reads TGCGCCAGCAGCCAACAGGAATTATACGAGCAGTACTTC. This translates into CASSQQELYEQYF.

The gene calls are TRBV20-1 and TRBJ2-7, with TRBD1 as a possible D gene (6 bases). The V gene lost 5 bases and the J gene lost 0 bases, with 14 bases spanning the gap. This CDR3 region has 14 residues. Germline values: CDR1 DFQATT, CDR2 SNEGSKA (reference sequence). The CDR3 DNA follows: TGCAGTGCTCCCCGTACAGGGAGCTCCTACGAGCAGTACTTC. Amino acid sequence: CSAPRTGSSYEQYF.

This clonotype was seen only once. The chain is built from TRBV9 and TRBJ2-7, with a tentative D call TRBD1 (5 bases). V shed 4 bases and J shed 7 bases, with 15 bases lying between them. The length of the CDR3 is 13 residues. Germline V gives CDR1 SGDLS, CDR2 YYNGEE. CDR3: CASSTEGVGEQYF. The CDR3 DNA is TGTGCCAGCAGCACCGAAGGGGTCGGGGAGCAGTACTTC.

In DNA form, the CDR3 reads TGTGCCAGCAGTTACTTAGGTGGGGTTAAGACTGAAGCTTTCTTT. It specifies CASSYLGGVKTEAFF. The chain is built from TRBV6-5 and TRBJ1-1; D not resolved. Trimming left V 1 base short and J 5 bases short, with 14 bases between. Germline CDR1 is MNHEY and CDR2 is SVGAGI. This CDR3 has 15 residues.

The CDR3 protein is CASSDRGPEQYF. CDR3 coding DNA: TGTGCCAGCAGTGACAGGGGTCCCGAGCAGTACTTC. The chain combines TRBV12-3 or TRBV12-4 with TRBJ2-7; 8 bases align to TRBD1. CDR3 length: 12 amino acids. After removal of 5 bases from V and 6 bases from J, the junction contained 3 bases not matched to a gene.

The chain recombines TRBV14 with TRBJ2-3; D ambiguous. This CDR3 comprises 16 residues. V was clipped by 4 bases and J by 0 bases, with 14 bases between them. The germline V gene encodes CDR1 SGHDN and CDR2 FVKESK. CDR3: CASSPPLGSSTDTQYF. The CDR3 bases are TGTGCCAGCAGCCCCCCCCTGGGTAGCAGCACAGATACGCAGTATTTT.

This clonotype was picked up a small number of times. The chain employs TRBV5-1 and TRBJ2-2, with a possible D match to TRBD1 (5 bases). The V and J ends lost 0 bases and 6 bases respectively, with 15 bases between them. CDR3 length: 16 residues. The germline V gene has CDR1 SGHRS and CDR2 YFSETQ. The CDR3 spells CASSLARAGQAGELFF. Written as DNA, the CDR3 is TGCGCCAGCAGCTTGGCCCGGGCAGGGCAGGCCGGGGAGCTGTTTTTT.

The chain employs TRBV3-1 and TRBJ2-1; tentatively, D is TRBD1 or TRBD2 (6 bases each). The CDR3 loop spans 15 amino acids. Germline CDR1 LGHDT, CDR2 YNNKEL (reference sequence). Deletions cut 5 bases from V and 4 bases from J, with 15 bases between. CDR3 DNA: TGTGCCAGCAGCGGGGGGCCGGGTCGGTACAATGAGCAGTTCTTC. Translating gives CASSGGPGRYNEQFF.

The gene calls are TRBV4-2 and TRBJ2-2; 7 bases are a match to TRBD2. After removal of 3 bases from V and 2 bases from J, the junction contained 6 bases not matched to a gene. This CDR3 has 16 residues. CDR1 LGHNA and CDR2 YNFKEQ come from the germline V gene. The CDR3 nucleotides are TGTGCCAGCAGCCAGGGGCGGGGGTATAACACCGGGGAGCTGTTTTTT. Its protein is CASSQGRGYNTGELFF.

This rearrangement joins TRBV10-3 to TRBJ1-2; 7 nucleotides agree with TRBD1. CDR1 ENHRY and CDR2 SYGVKD come from the germline V gene. There are 14 residues in the CDR3. J lost 8 bases, V lost 4 bases, and 10 bases had no gene match. The CDR3 loop is CAISAATGIDGYTF. The CDR3 DNA reads as TGTGCCATCAGTGCCGCGACAGGGATCGACGGCTACACCTTC.

This clonotype has just a few counts. The chain employs TRBV28 and TRBJ2-7; 9 bases fit TRBD1. Per germline, CDR1 MDHEN and CDR2 SYDVKM. The CDR3 length is 15 residues. The junction had 13 bases not matched to a gene; V was cut back by 2 bases and J by 11 bases. Here the CDR3 reads CASSLPPGQGVYEYF. Written as DNA, the CDR3 is TGTGCCAGCAGTTTACCCCCGGGACAGGGCGTTTATGAGTACTTC.

This chain joins TRBV12-5 and TRBJ1-2, with D possibly TRBD1 on 5 matching bases. Germline CDR1 and CDR2: LGHNT and FRNRAP. Trimming shortened V by 4 bases and J by 4 bases, and 7 bases separated the two germline ends. The CDR3 runs to 12 residues. CDR3 DNA sequence: TGTGCTAGTGGTTGGCAGGGCTATGGCTACACCTTC. Translation: CASGWQGYGYTF.

The chain joins TRBV24-1 to TRBJ2-5; possible D gene TRBD2, 5 bases. V was shortened by 10 bases and J by 5 bases, with 13 bases between the two germline ends. Germline V gene sequence: CDR1 KGHDR, CDR2 SFDVKD. The CDR3 sequence is 12 residues long. CDR3 region: CATRGFSETQYF. CDR3 DNA: TGTGCCACTAGAGGGTTTTCGGAGACCCAGTACTTC.

This clonotype was observed many times. The rearrangement joins TRBV7-9 to TRBJ2-5, with 9 bases lining up with TRBD2. Trimming removed 6 bases from V and 0 bases from J; junction bases left unmatched: 5. Germline V gene sequence: CDR1 SEHNR, CDR2 FQNEAQ (reference sequence). The CDR3 consists of 15 residues. This CDR3 is CASREGLADQETQYF. The CDR3 DNA sequence: TGTGCCAGCAGGGAGGGACTAGCCGACCAAGAGACCCAGTACTTC.

This clonotype was counted only a few times. The rearrangement uses TRBV4-2 and TRBJ1-1; a possible D gene is TRBD1 (6 bases). V was cut by 4 bases and J by 3 bases, with 15 bases left in between. The CDR3 is made up of 15 amino acids. Per germline, CDR1 LGHNA and CDR2 YNFKEQ. CDR3 region: CASSPSSGGDTEAFF. CDR3 in DNA: TGTGCCAGCAGCCCTTCGAGTGGGGGCGACACTGAAGCTTTCTTT.

V and J are TRBV11-2 and TRBJ2-4; 9 nucleotides line up with TRBD1. The length of the CDR3 is 14 residues. V trimming: 5 bases; J trimming: 8 bases; junction bases outside the gene matches: 7. Germline V gene lookup returns CDR1 SGHAT and CDR2 FQNNGV. The CDR3 region is CASSQMTGGYIQYF. CDR3 coding DNA: TGTGCCAGCAGCCAAATGACAGGGGGGTACATTCAGTACTTC.

This clonotype was picked up a small number of times. The J gene is TRBJ2-7, the V gene TRBV7-2; 10 bases align to TRBD1. V trimming: 6 bases; J trimming: 5 bases; junction bases outside the gene matches: 4. Germline assignment: CDR1 SGHTA and CDR2 FQGNSA. This CDR3 comprises 13 residues. Written as DNA, the CDR3 is TGTGCCAGCAGACTGGGACAGGGGAACGAGCAGTACTTC. Translation gives CASRLGQGNEQYF. Combining the CDR3 with reference TRBV7-2 and TRBJ2-7 gives the whole variable domain GAGVSQSPSNKVTEKGKDVELRCDPISGHTALYWYRQSLGQGLEFLIYFQGNSAPDKSGLPSDRFSAERTGGSVSTLTIQRTQQEDSAVYLCASRLGQGNEQYFGPGTRLTVT.

The chain recombines TRBV5-1 with TRBJ1-5; D is undetermined. Trimming shortened V by 0 bases and J by 2 bases, and 9 bases separated the two germline ends. The CDR3 consists of 15 residues. Germline CDR1 is SGHRS and CDR2 is YFSETQ. The CDR3 loop reads CASSLGGFGNQPQHF. The CDR3 nucleotides are TGCGCCAGCAGCTTGGGAGGGTTTGGCAATCAGCCCCAGCATTTT.

This clonotype was detected a few times. This chain connects TRBV20-1 to TRBJ2-1; 8 nucleotides line up with TRBD2. The CDR3 is 15 residues long. The germline CDR1 and CDR2 sequences are DFQATT and SNEGSKA (reference sequence). Trimming at V came to 2 bases and at J to 0 bases, leaving 3 bases not matched to a gene. CDR3 residues: CSARTSGYSYNEQFF. The CDR3 DNA sequence: TGCAGTGCTAGAACTAGCGGATACTCCTACAATGAGCAGTTCTTC.